One sample yielded the 6 T cell receptor beta chains listed below, sequenced in a study of cytomegalovirus exposure and HLA in healthy donors. It was with 60 Vbeta and 13 Jbeta primers that the PCR ran. Method: immunoSEQ multiplex PCR; TCRdb's copy keeps in-frame clones and lacks some. The sample has approximately 110,000 clones; approximately 80% are singletons. The sample taken for sequencing was PBMCs. These receptors originate from a human donor in good health.

The chain employs TRBV7-7 and TRBJ2-3, with D possibly TRBD2 on 6 matching bases. The CDR3 extends over 14 amino acids. The germline V gene encodes CDR1 SSHAT and CDR2 FNYEAQ (reference sequence). The V and J ends lost 2 bases and 5 bases respectively, with 11 bases between them. CDR3 sequence (DNA): TGTGCCAGCAGCTTATCAGGAGGGGTAGATACGCAGTATTTT. Translating it yields CASSLSGGVDTQYF.

The chain carries TRBV5-1 and TRBJ2-5; TRBD1 might be the D (6 bases). Per germline, CDR1 SGHRS and CDR2 YFSETQ. V lost 1 base, J lost 4 bases, and 14 bases lay in between. CDR3 size: 15 residues. The chain's CDR3 is CASSLWPGEGETQYF. For the CDR3, the DNA is TGCGCCAGCAGCTTGTGGCCAGGGGAAGGAGAGACCCAGTACTTC.

The chain has TRBV27 and TRBJ2-7; 7 bases are shared with TRBD2. Germline loops: CDR1 MNHEY, CDR2 SMNVEV (reference sequence). CDR3 length equals 13 residues. Trimming cost V 11 bases and J 6 bases; bases outside gene matches: 13. The CDR3 reads CAPKAGGWIEQYF. CDR3 sequence (DNA): TGTGCCCCCAAGGCCGGGGGGTGGATCGAGCAGTACTTC.

The J gene is TRBJ1-5, the V gene TRBV5-5; possibly TRBD1 for D (5 bases). Germline CDR1 is SGHKS and CDR2 is YYEKEE (reference sequence). The CDR3 has 14 residues. Trimming took off 4 bases at V and 3 bases at J, with 11 bases between the two ends. The CDR3 spells CASSPGLLNQPQHF. The CDR3 nucleotides are TGTGCCAGCAGCCCGGGACTTCTCAATCAGCCCCAGCATTTT.

V is TRBV21-1 and J is TRBJ2-7; the table calls TRBD2, which could not be checked here. TRBV21-1 is reported as a pseudogene. The CDR3 contains 12 residues. The CDR3 spells CASSEGRGNPLF. The CDR3 nucleotides are TGTGCCAGCAGCGAGGGTCGCGGGAACCCCCTATTC.

The V call is TRBV19, the J call TRBJ2-4; 9 bases fit TRBD1. CDR3 length: 16 amino acids. The J segment lost 0 bases and the V segment lost 5 bases, leaving 5 bases of the junction unmatched. Germline CDR1 is LNHDA and CDR2 is SQIVND (reference sequence). This CDR3 reads CASSWGQGLAKNIQYF. The CDR3 DNA reads TGTGCCAGTAGTTGGGGACAGGGACTAGCCAAAAACATTCAGTACTTC.